The 10 T cell receptor beta chains below were found in one sample sequenced in a study of blood T cell repertoires in COVID-19. The data were produced by immunoSEQ multiplex PCR, yet TCRdb's version contains in-frame clones alone and is incomplete. The data show a few hundred thousand clones, 80% to 90% seen once. Sequencing input: peripheral blood. The origin of the receptors is a woman in her sixties or seventies with COVID-19, enrolled during active disease.

The chain carries TRBV19 and TRBJ2-7, with TRBD1 matching 9 bases. V lost 5 bases and J lost 4; bases outside the gene matches: 9. Germline-derived CDR1 and CDR2 are LNHDA and SQIVND (reference sequence). This CDR3 has 15 amino acids. The CDR3 bases are TGTGCCAGTAGTGTACAACAGGGGGCAGAATACGAGCAGTACTTC. Protein sequence: CASSVQQGAEYEQYF.

This chain connects TRBV6-5 to TRBJ2-1; 9 nucleotides line up with TRBD1. The germline CDR1 and CDR2 sequences are MNHEY and SVGAGI. The CDR3 has 15 residues. V dropped 6 bases and J dropped 5; count of bases not matched to a gene: 8. CDR3 residues: CASSVTGGLHNEQFF. In nucleotides, the CDR3 is TGTGCCAGCAGCGTCACAGGGGGCCTCCACAATGAGCAGTTCTTC.

The chain uses TRBV4-1 and TRBJ1-5; no clear D gene. The CDR3 spans 15 residues. Germline V gives CDR1 MGHRA, CDR2 YSYEKL. Trimming took 2 bases from V and 7 from J, leaving 15 bases between them. In DNA, the CDR3 is TGCGCCAGCAGCCAACGACGGGGAATGCCGCAGCCCCAGCATTTT. Protein product: CASSQRRGMPQPQHF.

This sequence joins TRBV9 and TRBJ2-2; the match to TRBD2 covers 10 bases. Germline CDR1 reads SGDLS; CDR2 reads YYNGEE. J gave up 2 bases and V 6 bases, and 7 bases lay outside the gene matches. The CDR3 consists of 16 residues. For the CDR3, the DNA is TGTGCCAGCATGCCTAGCGGGGGTCGAAACACCGGGGAGCTGTTTTTT. Residues: CASMPSGGRNTGELFF.

The rearrangement uses TRBV7-2 and TRBJ2-7; a possible D gene is TRBD1 (6 bases). The CDR3 sequence is 14 residues long. Germline CDR1 SGHTA, CDR2 FQGNSA. V lost 7 bases and J 0 bases, leaving 13 bases between the germline ends. In nucleotides, the CDR3 is TGTGCCAGCAACAGGGACCATAGCTCCTACGAGCAGTACTTC. Translating it yields CASNRDHSSYEQYF.

The chain couples TRBV28 to TRBJ2-7, with 9 bases fitting TRBD2. Germline V gives CDR1 MDHEN, CDR2 SYDVKM. The V segment lost 4 bases and the J segment 8 bases; nucleotides outside the gene matches: 9. This CDR3 region has 14 residues. The CDR3 DNA sequence: TGTGCCAGCAGTTCATCTAGCGGGGCTACGAAGCAGTACTTC. Translated: CASSSSSGATKQYF. Combining the CDR3 with reference TRBV28 and TRBJ2-7 gives the whole variable domain DVKVTQSSRYLVKRTGEKVFLECVQDMDHENMFWYRQDPGLGLRLIYFSYDVKMKEKGDIPEGYSVSREKKERFSLILESASTNQTSMYLCASSSSSGATKQYFGPGTRLTVT.

This clone was seen more than once but under ten times. The chain links TRBV5-4 to TRBJ2-3; D is perhaps TRBD1 (6 bases). Germline V gene data show CDR1 as SGHNT and CDR2 as YYREEE (reference sequence). This CDR3 has 12 residues. The V gene lost 2 bases and the J gene lost 13 bases, with 14 bases spanning the gap. The CDR3 region is CASSFPLEGEYF. The CDR3 DNA sequence: TGTGCCAGCAGCTTCCCTCTCGAGGGGGAGTATTTT. The complete variable domain, with remaining parts taken from reference TRBV5-4 and TRBJ2-3, reads ETGVTQSPTHLIKTRGQQVTLRCSSQSGHNTVSWYQQALGQGPQFIFQYYREEENGRGNFPPRFSGLQFPNYSSELNVNALELDDSALYLCASSFPLEGEYFGPGTRLTVL.

V and J are TRBV19 and TRBJ1-1; D is unresolved. Looked up from germline, CDR1 is LNHDA and CDR2 is SQIVND (reference sequence). Trimming took off 2 bases at V and 6 bases at J, with 10 bases between the two ends. This CDR3 comprises 13 residues. The CDR3 region has the DNA TGTGCCAGTAGTATAAACCGGGGATCTGAAGCTTTCTTT. It translates to CASSINRGSEAFF.

V usage is TRBV6-1 and J usage is TRBJ2-1; perhaps TRBD1 as D (5 bases). CDR1 is MNHNS and CDR2 is SASEGT in the germline V gene. The length of the CDR3 is 14 residues. V lost 3 bases to trimming and J lost 6 bases, with 12 bases between them. The chain's CDR3 is CASSERTLSNEQFF. The DNA for the CDR3 is TGTGCCAGCAGTGAGCGGACACTAAGCAATGAGCAGTTCTTC.

This rearrangement joins TRBV2 to TRBJ2-7; 11 nucleotides align to TRBD1. Germline CDR1 reads SNHLY; CDR2 reads FYNNEI. The CDR3 runs 12 residues. V dropped 6 bases and J dropped 6; count of bases not matched to a gene: 1. CDR3 sequence (DNA): TGTGCCAGCAGGGGACAGGGGGGCGAGCAGTACTTC. It translates to CASRGQGGEQYF.